This T cell receptor (beta chain) was captured in a study of regulatory T cells in long-lasting Graves disease (TCRdb year 2021). At the level of the whole study: Newly diagnosed Graves' disease patients had taken antithyroid drugs for less than 3 months. Peripheral blood TCR sequencing and RNA sequencing compared persistent Graves' disease patients with newly diagnosed Graves' disease patients. The study was registered as a clinical trial and conducted in China. A total of roughly 35 samples were covered by TCR sequencing, comprising some 13 persistent and some 20 newly diagnosed Graves' disease patients.

The time point label, read with the paper, signifies: newly diagnosed GD, antithyroid drugs for less than 3 months. For both TCR sequencing and RNA sequencing, RNA was extracted from PBMCs in TRIzol. The diagnosis of Graves' disease followed American Thyroid Association guidelines. Recruitment of patients was carried out at an endocrinology department in Xi'an, China. From each patient, around 9 milliliters of peripheral blood was collected into an EDTA anticoagulant tube. Ficoll Paque Plus density gradient separation was used to isolate PBMCs, and no further T cell sorting was done. RNA quality was checked with an Agilent 2100 Bioanalyzer and agarose gel, and concentration with a NanoDrop 2000. Receptor amplification or capture employed multiplex PCR. Sequenced on an Illumina HiSeq 4000. iRepertoire HTBI primers and Arm-PCR amplification of CDR3 regions were used to construct TCR beta libraries. PCR products were gel purified before sequencing. The authors' analysis ran thus. Gene usage analysis of CDR3 amino acid clonotypes relied on the roughly 67 TRBV and 13 to 15 TRBJ segments identified across samples. COPE and FqMerger were used to merge filtered high-quality paired reads into contigs. Contigs were aligned with BLAST to IMGT TRBV, TRBD and TRBJ reference genes, and CDR3 was defined per IMGT. Any clonotype with a frequency above 0.1% was classified as a highly expanded clone. Repertoire diversity was measured by Shannon entropy, and V-J evenness by the Gini coefficient. Clonotypes shared by more than one individual were considered public. TCRdb reprocessed the public reads (quality trimming at Q25 with fastp, clone calling with MiXCR) and kept in-frame beta chains. Rows with a matching CDR3 protein are joined into one entry that keeps the most common DNA and genes. TCRdb, not the original authors, processed these V and J calls. The sample table shows about 540,000 distinct CDR3 sequences, and approximately 12% are seen once. The leading ten clones occupy under 10% of the sample.

Points the paper makes about the study in general: Persistent Graves' disease patients showed lower TCR Shannon entropy and fewer highly expanded clones than newly diagnosed patients, suggesting clonal expansion. More public clonotypes were shared among persistent patients (roughly 2,900) than among newly diagnosed patients (under 1,000). The authors acknowledged the small sample size as a limitation that may reduce accuracy. Only peripheral blood was studied, because thyroid tissue, the primary lesion, was inaccessible. Persistent disease showed preferential use of TRBV28, TRBJ1-2 and TRBJ2-5, whereas newly diagnosed disease favored TRBV20-1 and TRBJ2-1. Sequencing and analysis were limited to the TCR beta chain.

This clonotype appeared many times. Which antigen it targets is not known. Base quality data are lacking; no much larger clone is found one base away. CDR1 and CDR2 are drawn from the germline V gene: MNHEY, SVGEGT. V and J lose 6 bases and 6 bases, and a span of 29 bases separates them. The CDR3 spans 18 residues, from the cysteine through the phenylalanine. CDR3 DNA only is kept here, 54 bases in frame from base 1. The same data also went into a second study, on T cells in Graves' hyperthyroidism and ophthalmopathy. As that second paper reports: Stable Graves' hyperthyroidism was defined as no progression to ophthalmopathy during 18 months of follow-up. Hyperthyroidism patients were newly diagnosed, had a disease duration of under 2 months, and were aged 18 to 65 years. The study excluded patients with uncontrolled infections, other autoimmune diseases, pregnancy or lactation. Diagnoses were established on the basis of clinical symptoms, serum thyroxine and TRAb, thyroid ultrasound, and orbital computed tomography. For the first round of RT-PCR on the TCR CDR3, the HTBI primer set was used together with the Qiagen OneStep RT-PCR kit. Most expanded thyroid clonotypes (frequency above 0.001) were also found in blood, which suggests that blood repertoires may mirror thyroid immune responses. A model built on a 13 V-J signature distinguished ophthalmopathy from stable hyperthyroidism, reaching around 88% sensitivity and 81% to 83% specificity in cross-validation and 80%/75% in testing. In validation, the model predicted progression to ophthalmopathy with around 71% sensitivity and less than 80% specificity, a median of around six months before onset. TCR V-J signatures able to tell the groups apart were searched for in a discovery cohort of 100 patients, of whom more than 40 had Graves' ophthalmopathy and 55 to 60 had stable Graves' hyperthyroidism. An independent validation cohort of about 19 hyperthyroidism patients and some 15 patients who later progressed to ophthalmopathy tested prospective prediction of ophthalmopathy. The 75 to 100 discovery patients were divided at random into training and test sets in a 7:3 ratio. The study also compared thyroid tissue and blood T-cell repertoires from several Graves' hyperthyroidism patients. Following sampling, methimazole starting at 30 mg daily was given to hyperthyroidism patients, and high-dose intravenous methylprednisolone was given to ophthalmopathy patients. Libraries were constructed in a second round of multiplex PCR, after which size selection and purification were carried out. The libraries were sequenced on an Illumina HiSeq2000 using paired-end 100 bp reads. SOAPnuke was used to process the raw data, removing reads that contained adapters or uncalled bases, had a mean Phred below 15, or lacked an exact match to the constant primer or identifier. High-quality paired reads were merged with COPE v1.2.5, and unique nucleotide sequences were defined as clonotypes. MiTCR v1.1 was used to align clonotypes to the IMGT TRBV, TRBD and TRBJ reference segments. The analysis included only V-J combinations with a frequency above 0.0001, which together covered 99% to 99.2% of the repertoires. A TCS score was defined as the ratio between F50 (clonal expansion) and ExV (chaos), using BLOSUM62-based TCRdist between CDR3 peptides within each V-J. Welch's t-statistics and random forest reduced 514 V-J features to 10 to 15, which were used in a naive Bayes classifier (R e1071). No statistical method was used to fix the sample size in advance, and group allocation was not hidden from the investigators. TCR Vbeta CDR3 sequencing of 120 to 150 peripheral blood samples (more than 40 ophthalmopathy, approximately 80 hyperthyroidism and roughly 17 progressor patients) is reported in the paper.

The TCR originated in a man under 40 with Graves disease. Donor details come from another sample of the same person, matched by shared clones. Recombination linked TRBV6-2 or TRBV6-3 to TRBJ1-1; a tentative D match to TRBD1 spans 5 bases. Here the sequenced sample was peripheral blood mononuclear cells (PBMCs), taken at new diagnosis, from a patient treated with antithyroid drugs. The DNA is TGTGCCAGCAGGTTCGTTCTAGGGGCTGAAGCTTTTGGGTCTGAAGCTTTCTTT. It translates to CASRFVLGAEAFGSEAFF.